Each of the 22 T cell receptor beta chains below was sequenced from the same sample in a study of beta chain features in type 1 diabetes. All of the isolated RNA was reverse transcribed, so expressed TCRB transcripts were sequenced. Data came from immunoSEQ multiplex PCR; TCRdb stores just in-frame clones and leaves some out. The table lists about 140,000 clones, roughly 9.7% of them singletons. Sample: central memory CD4+ T cells from blood. These receptor sequences come from a woman between 40 and 55 years old in good health.

This clone has more than one count but fewer than ten. The chain couples TRBV10-3 to TRBJ2-7, with TRBD2 matching over 12 bases. Germline CDR1 ENHRY, CDR2 SYGVKD. The CDR3 is made up of 16 amino acids. After removal of 3 bases from V and 4 bases from J, the junction contained 7 bases not matched to a gene. The CDR3 protein is CAISDPGTSGSYEQYF. CDR3 nucleotide sequence: TGTGCCATCAGTGACCCCGGGACTAGCGGGTCGTACGAGCAGTACTTC.

This clone occurred many times. The chain has TRBV2 and TRBJ2-5, with a tentative D call TRBD1 (6 bases). Trimming shortened V by 6 bases and J by 0 bases, and 14 bases separated the two germline ends. Looked up from germline, CDR1 is SNHLY and CDR2 is FYNNEI. This CDR3 comprises 15 residues. In DNA, the CDR3 is TGTGCCAGCAGCGGTTACGGGACAAACCAAGAGACCCAGTACTTC. It is translated as CASSGYGTNQETQYF.

The chain joins TRBV2 to TRBJ1-1; D may be TRBD1 (6 bases). Germline V gives CDR1 SNHLY, CDR2 FYNNEI. The CDR3 sequence is 14 residues long. Deletions cut 4 bases from V and 4 bases from J, with 13 bases between. The chain's CDR3 is CASSAGGAGTEAFF. The CDR3 DNA follows: TGTGCCAGCAGTGCTGGGGGGGCTGGCACTGAAGCTTTCTTT.

J is TRBJ2-2 and V is TRBV6-5; D unresolved. The CDR3 runs to 14 residues. Germline V lookup: CDR1 MNHEY, CDR2 SVGAGI. Trimming cost V 5 bases and J 1 base, with 8 bases left between them. For the CDR3, the DNA is TGTGCCAGCAGTGTCAGTCTGAACACCGGGGAGCTGTTTTTT. Protein: CASSVSLNTGELFF.

The V and J genes are TRBV4-3 and TRBJ1-2, with D perhaps TRBD1 (5 bases). The CDR3 is made up of 15 amino acids. Looked up from germline, CDR1 is LGHNA and CDR2 is YSLEER. Deletions cut 0 bases from V and 2 bases from J, with 10 bases between. The CDR3 nucleotides are TGCGCCAGCAGCCAAGATTTGGGGGGGAACTATGGCTACACCTTC. Its translation: CASSQDLGGNYGYTF.

The J gene is TRBJ2-3, the V gene TRBV29-1; 8 positions match TRBD2. Trimming at V came to 8 bases and at J to 3 bases, leaving 10 bases not matched to a gene. The germline CDR1 and CDR2 sequences are SQVTM and ANQGSEA. This CDR3 region has 14 residues. The CDR3 DNA is TGCAGCATGGAAGTCGGCGGGGGGACAGATACGCAGTATTTT. This gives the protein CSMEVGGGTDTQYF.

This clone has a handful of counts. J is TRBJ2-3 and V is TRBV5-1, with 7 bases aligning to TRBD1. The trim removed 0 bases at V and 2 bases at J, leaving 3 bases unmatched. The CDR3 loop spans 15 amino acids. Germline-derived CDR1 and CDR2 are SGHRS and YFSETQ. The CDR3 sequence: CASSLGTGFTDTQYF. CDR3 DNA sequence: TGCGCCAGCAGCTTGGGGACAGGATTCACAGATACGCAGTATTTT.

The chain has TRBV19 and TRBJ2-3, with 7 bases fitting TRBD1. With 9 bases clipped from V and 7 bases from J, the junction kept 10 bases outside the gene matches. Germline assignment: CDR1 LNHDA and CDR2 SQIVND (reference sequence). The CDR3 has 13 residues. The CDR3 is CARGGLLHHTQYF. The CDR3 nucleotides are TGTGCCAGAGGGGGCCTCCTACACCATACGCAGTATTTT.

This clone was observed a few times. The chain recombines TRBV27 with TRBJ2-7, with 8 bases matching TRBD1. The CDR3 has 15 residues. V trimming: 0 bases; J trimming: 0 bases; junction bases outside the gene matches: 1. Germline V CDR1 and CDR2: MNHEY, SMNVEV (reference sequence). CDR3 DNA: TGTGCCAGCAGTTTATCCAGGGGGCCCTCCTACGAGCAGTACTTC. Translated, it gives CASSLSRGPSYEQYF.

CDR3 loop: CASTFGGANTGELFF. The DNA for the CDR3 is TGTGCCAGTACTTTCGGGGGGGCAAACACCGGGGAGCTGTTTTTT. The chain has TRBV19 and TRBJ2-2, with 8 bases that match TRBD2. V shed 7 bases, J shed 2 bases, and the junction held 6 bases outside the gene matches. CDR3 length: 15 amino acids. Germline V CDR1 and CDR2: LNHDA, SQIVND (reference sequence).

This chain connects TRBV7-2 to TRBJ2-3, with a tentative D call TRBD2 (6 bases). Deletions cut 5 bases from V and 4 bases from J, with 16 bases between. The CDR3 totals 15 residues. In germline, CDR1 is SGHTA, CDR2 FQGNSA. CDR3 residues: CASSRGGVQADTQYF. Here the CDR3 DNA reads TGTGCCAGCAGCCGTGGAGGGGTACAGGCAGATACGCAGTATTTT.

There are a few counts of this clone. This chain links TRBV5-1 with TRBJ2-5; a possible D gene is TRBD2 (5 bases). The V and J ends lost 5 bases and 5 bases respectively, with 19 bases between them. The CDR3 is 15 residues long. Germline V CDR1 and CDR2: SGHRS, YFSETQ. This chain's CDR3 is CASRPGSGMVETQYF. The CDR3 DNA is TGCGCCAGCAGGCCTGGGTCGGGGATGGTGGAGACCCAGTACTTC.

This chain links TRBV18 with TRBJ2-5, with TRBD1 matching 7 bases. This CDR3 contains 15 residues. Trimming took 5 bases from V and 1 from J; bases not matched to a gene: 7. The germline V gene encodes CDR1 KGHSH and CDR2 LQKENI. The chain's CDR3 is CASSSQGQSQETQYF. DNA for the CDR3: TGTGCCAGCTCATCTCAGGGACAGTCCCAAGAGACCCAGTACTTC.

In its sample, this clone was seen a few times. V is TRBV5-1 and J is TRBJ2-3; D perhaps matches TRBD1 (8 bases). Per the germline V gene, CDR1 is SGHRS and CDR2 is YFSETQ. CDR3 length equals 15 residues. Trimming left V 5 bases short and J 4 bases short, with 17 bases between. CDR3 sequence reads: CASRIGQGGADTQYF. As DNA, the CDR3 is TGCGCCAGCAGAATCGGACAGGGAGGGGCAGATACGCAGTATTTT.

This clone was counted only a few times. The chain couples TRBV11-2 to TRBJ1-1; TRBD1 matches 9 bases. The CDR3 covers 15 residues. Germline-derived CDR1 and CDR2 are SGHAT and FQNNGV. Trimming cost V 8 bases and J 7 bases; bases outside gene matches: 14. CDR3 DNA sequence: TGTGCCAGCGCAATCTCCGGGACAGGGATACTTGAAGCTTTCTTT. Encoded protein: CASAISGTGILEAFF.

This clone was detected a few times. CDR3 region: CASSLGRTTETQYF. The CDR3 DNA reads as TGTGCCAGCAGCCTGGGGCGGACAACGGAGACCCAGTACTTC. The chain links TRBV4-2 to TRBJ2-5, with a possible D match to TRBD1 (5 bases). This CDR3 is built from 14 residues. Germline CDR1 LGHNA, CDR2 YNFKEQ. V lost 4 bases to trimming and J lost 5 bases, with 14 bases between them.

This clone was found a few times. This chain's CDR3 is CASSQDVAGVRYGYTF. The CDR3, as DNA: TGTGCCAGCAGCCAAGATGTTGCAGGGGTGAGGTATGGCTACACCTTC. The chain joins TRBV14 to TRBJ1-2; maybe TRBD1 (6 bases). Trimming left V 0 bases short and J 5 bases short, with 16 bases between. CDR3 size: 16 residues. Per germline, CDR1 SGHDN and CDR2 FVKESK.

A few counts support this clone. V gene TRBV5-1 combines with J gene TRBJ2-4, with 8 bases aligning to TRBD1. The CDR3 extends over 15 amino acids. V lost 4 bases, J lost 5 bases, and 8 bases stayed unmatched. Germline-derived CDR1 and CDR2 are SGHRS and YFSETQ. The CDR3 DNA reads TGCGCCAGCAGCCCCTATTCACAGGGGGAAAACATTCAGTACTTC. It encodes CASSPYSQGENIQYF.

This chain links TRBV7-9 with TRBJ2-7; tentatively, D is TRBD2 (5 bases). Germline V lookup: CDR1 SEHNR, CDR2 FQNEAQ (reference sequence). This CDR3 is 13 amino acids long. V was trimmed by 1 base and J by 5 bases, leaving 9 bases between them. In DNA, the CDR3 is TGTGCCAGCAGCTTAGAAAGACTACACGAGCAGTACTTC. Translated, it gives CASSLERLHEQYF.

The J gene is TRBJ2-7, the V gene TRBV11-2; 9 bases are shared with TRBD1. With 0 bases clipped from V and 5 bases from J, the junction kept 11 bases outside the gene matches. This CDR3 is 17 amino acids long. Germline values: CDR1 SGHAT, CDR2 FQNNGV. The chain's CDR3 is CASSLDSQDRGEDEQYF. In DNA, the CDR3 is TGTGCCAGCAGCTTAGATTCGCAGGACAGGGGTGAAGACGAGCAGTACTTC.

With regard to this clone: An end of the junction differs from the germline gene, which may be a read error. The CDR3 region is CAISRLAGSQETQYF. Written as DNA, the CDR3 is TGTGCCATCAGTAGACTAGCGGGGAGCCAAGAGACCCAGTACTTC. The chain carries TRBV6-5 and TRBJ2-5, with TRBD2 identical over 11 bases. The CDR3 totals 15 residues. Per the germline V gene, CDR1 is MNHEY and CDR2 is SVGAGI.

This clone has only a few counts. The gene calls are TRBV6-6 and TRBJ2-1; possible D gene TRBD2, 5 bases. The CDR3 runs 14 residues. Germline V gene data show CDR1 as MNHNY and CDR2 as SVGAGI (reference sequence). V was pared by 7 bases and J by 5 bases, with 15 bases between. CDR3 in amino acids: CASTSGFGNNEQFF. The CDR3 DNA sequence: TGTGCCAGCACTTCGGGTTTCGGGAACAATGAGCAGTTCTTC.